A selection of T cell receptor beta chains follows, all from one sample in a study of OX40 agonist ivuxolimab in advanced cancers. Libraries were prepared by immunoSEQ multiplex PCR; TCRdb keeps only in-frame clonotypes and omits some of them. In the table there are roughly 60,000 clones, around 84% of which are singletons. The source was CD4+ or CD8+ T cells sorted from blood, collected in a trial of the OX40 agonist ivuxolimab. These receptors originate from an adult with an advanced solid tumor such as melanoma, head and neck, liver or kidney cancer. Each CDR3 is given with its conserved first and last residue. The D gene is left open where the match is weak. Clone size is given for some rows only: seen once, a few or many times, or a class if the clone is expanded.

j_gene | abundance | d_gene | v_gene | CDR3aa | CDR3nt
TRBJ2-3 | . | . | TRBV7-9 | CASSWGVGGTDTQYF | TGTGCCAGCAGCTGGGGTGTGGGAGGCACAGATACGCAGTATTTT
TRBJ2-1 | . | TRBD2 | TRBV28 | CASTQGLAGLYNEQFF | TGTGCCAGCACCCAAGGACTAGCGGGGTTATACAATGAGCAGTTCTTC
TRBJ2-7 | . | . | TRBV6-5 | CASSYRQSPYEQYF | TGTGCCAGCAGTTATCGACAGAGTCCCTACGAGCAGTACTTC
TRBJ1-1 | . | . | TRBV28 | CASSLRNTEAFF | TGTGCCAGCAGTTTACGGAACACTGAAGCTTTCTTT
TRBJ1-5 | . | . | TRBV9 | CASSVGNIEEISNQPQHF | TGTGCCAGCAGCGTAGGGAACATCGAAGAGATTAGCAATCAGCCCCAGCATTTT
TRBJ1-6 | . | . | TRBV5-4 | CASSPYNSPLHF | TGTGCCAGCAGTCCCTATAATTCACCCCTCCACTTT
TRBJ2-7 | . | . | TRBV5-4 | CASSLGRDRHEQYF | TGTGCCAGCAGCTTGGGCAGGGACCGACACGAGCAGTACTTC
TRBJ1-6 | . | TRBD1 | TRBV5-1 | CASSFFGTDESPLHF | TGCGCCAGCAGCTTTTTCGGGACAGATGAGTCACCCCTCCACTTT
TRBJ1-2 | . | TRBD1 | TRBV6-1 | CASSFGDRGAGYTF | TGTGCCAGCAGTTTCGGGGACAGGGGAGCTGGCTACACCTTC
TRBJ2-7 | . | TRBD1 | TRBV28 | CASSYRQGGPSYEQYF | TGTGCCAGCAGTTACCGACAGGGGGGTCCGTCCTACGAGCAGTACTTC
TRBJ2-1 | . | TRBD2 | TRBV4-1 | CASSQAAGNNEQFF | TGCGCCAGCAGCCAAGCAGCGGGAAACAATGAGCAGTTCTTC
TRBJ1-6 | few | . | TRBV5-1 | CASSTDGNNSPLHF | TGCGCCAGCAGCACGGACGGAAATAATTCACCCCTCCACTTT
TRBJ2-7 | . | . | TRBV5-1 | CASRYQGTFYEQYF | TGCGCCAGCAGGTATCAGGGGACCTTCTACGAGCAGTACTTC
TRBJ2-7 | . | . | TRBV6-5 | CASSYSLGEQYF | TGTGCCAGCAGTTACTCGTTAGGCGAGCAGTACTTC
TRBJ2-2 | . | TRBD1 | TRBV27 | CASSSLTGANTGELFF | TGTGCCAGCAGTTCTCTGACAGGGGCGAACACCGGGGAGCTGTTTTTT
TRBJ1-2 | few | . | TRBV30 | CAWTGGYYGYTF | TGTGCCTGGACGGGGGGGTACTATGGCTACACCTTC
TRBJ2-1 | once | . | TRBV6-6 | CASRGREIYNEQFF | TGTGCCAGCCGCGGCCGGGAGATTTACAATGAGCAGTTCTTC
TRBJ2-1 | . | TRBD2 | TRBV7-8 | CASSLARILAGDSYNEQFF | TGTGCCAGCAGCTTAGCGCGGATTCTAGCGGGTGACTCCTACAATGAGCAGTTCTTC
TRBJ1-4 | . | . | TRBV5-4 | CASSLGGQQNEKLFF | TGTGCCAGCAGCTTAGGGGGGCAGCAGAATGAAAAACTGTTTTTT
TRBJ2-7 | . | . | TRBV5-1 | CASSLGLTFGGTYEQYF | TGCGCCAGCAGCTTGGGGCTAACCTTTGGCGGGACCTACGAGCAGTACTTC
TRBJ2-3 | . | TRBD2 | TRBV10-3 | CAISVGTREDTQYF | TGTGCCATCAGTGTCGGGACTAGAGAAGATACGCAGTATTTT
TRBJ2-1 | . | . | TRBV14 | CASSLSGGKVRNEQFF | TGTGCCAGCAGCTTATCCGGGGGTAAAGTGCGGAATGAGCAGTTCTTC
TRBJ2-3 | . | . | TRBV28 | CASRDSSTDTQYF | TGTGCCAGCAGGGACAGTAGCACAGATACGCAGTATTTT
TRBJ2-7 | . | . | TRBV9 | CASSNIPVRVPTYEQYF | TGTGCCAGCAGCAACATTCCGGTCCGGGTCCCAACCTACGAGCAGTACTTC
TRBJ2-2 | . | . | TRBV19 | CASSIGTGELFF | TGTGCCAGTAGTATCGGAACCGGGGAGCTGTTTTTT
TRBJ1-5 | . | . | TRBV6-1 | CAATRGSNQPQHF | TGTGCCGCCACCCGCGGTAGCAATCAGCCCCAGCATTTT
TRBJ2-5 | . | . | TRBV25-1 | CASSGDNRVETQYF | TGTGCCAGCAGTGGTGACAATCGGGTAGAGACCCAGTACTTC
TRBJ2-6 | . | . | TRBV6-5 | CASSLNRGSGANVLTF | TGTGCCAGCAGTTTGAATAGGGGCTCTGGGGCCAACGTCCTGACTTTC
TRBJ2-1 | . | . | TRBV2 | CASLGGAHNEQFF | TGTGCCAGCTTGGGGGGGGCCCACAATGAGCAGTTCTTC
TRBJ1-3 | . | . | TRBV10-3 | CAISDSGHSGNTIYF | TGTGCCATCAGTGATTCCGGCCACTCTGGAAACACCATATATTTT
TRBJ2-5 | . | TRBD1 | TRBV28 | CATSSGQGETQYF | TGTGCCACCTCTTCGGGACAGGGTGAGACCCAGTACTTC
TRBJ2-6 | . | . | TRBV19 | CASSTNLGGAGANVLTF | TGTGCCAGTAGTACAAACTTAGGGGGAGCTGGGGCCAACGTCCTGACTTTC
TRBJ1-2 | once | TRBD1 | TRBV11-2 | CASSQRNQRLGRGHHGYTF | TGTGCCAGCAGCCAAAGGAACCAACGTCTAGGCAGGGGGCATCATGGCTACACCTTC
TRBJ2-7 | . | TRBD2 | TRBV6-1 | CASSWTRGEQYF | TGTGCCAGCAGCTGGACTAGGGGCGAGCAGTACTTC